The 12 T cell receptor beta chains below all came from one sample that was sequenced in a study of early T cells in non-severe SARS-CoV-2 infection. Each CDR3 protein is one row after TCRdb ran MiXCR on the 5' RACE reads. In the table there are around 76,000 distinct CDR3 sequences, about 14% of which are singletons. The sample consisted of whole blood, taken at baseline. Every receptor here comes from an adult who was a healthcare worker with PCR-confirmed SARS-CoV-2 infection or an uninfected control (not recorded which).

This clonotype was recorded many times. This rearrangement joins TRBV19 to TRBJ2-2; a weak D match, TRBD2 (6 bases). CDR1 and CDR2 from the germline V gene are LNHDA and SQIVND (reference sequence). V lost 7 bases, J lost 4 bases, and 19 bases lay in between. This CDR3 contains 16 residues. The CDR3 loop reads CASKGGGGAPTGELFF. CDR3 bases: TGTGCCAGTAAGGGCGGCGGAGGGGCTCCCACCGGGGAGCTGTTTTTT.

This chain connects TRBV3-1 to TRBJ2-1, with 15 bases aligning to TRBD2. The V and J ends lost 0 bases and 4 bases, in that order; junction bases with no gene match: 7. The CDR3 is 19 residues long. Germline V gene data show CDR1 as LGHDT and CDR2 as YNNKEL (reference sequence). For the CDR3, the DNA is TGTGCCAGCAGCCAAGATTGGGGACTAGCGGGAGGTTCATACAATGAGCAGTTCTTC. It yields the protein CASSQDWGLAGGSYNEQFF.

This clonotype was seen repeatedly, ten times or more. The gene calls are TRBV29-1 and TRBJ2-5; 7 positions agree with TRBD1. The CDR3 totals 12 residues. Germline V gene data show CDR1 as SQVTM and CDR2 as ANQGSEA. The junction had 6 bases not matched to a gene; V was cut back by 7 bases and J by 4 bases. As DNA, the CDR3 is TGCAGCGCAAATAGGGGGCGAGAGACCCAGTACTTC. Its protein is CSANRGRETQYF.

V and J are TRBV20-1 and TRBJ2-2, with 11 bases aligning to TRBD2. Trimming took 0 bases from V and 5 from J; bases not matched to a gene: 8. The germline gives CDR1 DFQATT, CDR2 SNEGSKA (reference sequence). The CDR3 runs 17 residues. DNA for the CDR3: TGCAGTGCTAGAGATCGGGAACTAGCGGGAGTAACCGGGGAGCTGTTTTTT. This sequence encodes CSARDRELAGVTGELFF.

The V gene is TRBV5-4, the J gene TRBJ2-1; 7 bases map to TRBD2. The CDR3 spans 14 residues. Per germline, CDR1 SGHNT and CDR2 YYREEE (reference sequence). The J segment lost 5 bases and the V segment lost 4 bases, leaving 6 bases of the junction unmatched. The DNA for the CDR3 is TGTGCCAGCAGCGCAACTAGCGACCACAATGAGCAGTTCTTC. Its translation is CASSATSDHNEQFF.

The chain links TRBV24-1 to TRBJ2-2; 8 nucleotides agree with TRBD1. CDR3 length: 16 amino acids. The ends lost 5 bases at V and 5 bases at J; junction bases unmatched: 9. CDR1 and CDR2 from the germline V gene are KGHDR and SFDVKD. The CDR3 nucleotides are TGTGCCACCAGTGGGGCGAGGCAGGGGGCGACCGGGGAGCTGTTTTTT. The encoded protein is CATSGARQGATGELFF.

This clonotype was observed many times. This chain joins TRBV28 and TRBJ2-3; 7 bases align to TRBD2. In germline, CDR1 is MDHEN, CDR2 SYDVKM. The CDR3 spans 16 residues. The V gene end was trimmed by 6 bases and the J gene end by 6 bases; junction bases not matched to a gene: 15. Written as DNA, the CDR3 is TGTGCCAGCAGGCTCCGAGGAAGCGGGGCAGGGGATACGCAGTATTTT. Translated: CASRLRGSGAGDTQYF.

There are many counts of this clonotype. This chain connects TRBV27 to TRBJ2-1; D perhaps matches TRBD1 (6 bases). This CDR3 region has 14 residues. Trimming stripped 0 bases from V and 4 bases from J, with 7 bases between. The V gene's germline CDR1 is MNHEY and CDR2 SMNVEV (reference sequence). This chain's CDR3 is CASSLSGQYNEQFF. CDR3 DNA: TGTGCCAGCAGTTTATCCGGACAGTACAATGAGCAGTTCTTC.

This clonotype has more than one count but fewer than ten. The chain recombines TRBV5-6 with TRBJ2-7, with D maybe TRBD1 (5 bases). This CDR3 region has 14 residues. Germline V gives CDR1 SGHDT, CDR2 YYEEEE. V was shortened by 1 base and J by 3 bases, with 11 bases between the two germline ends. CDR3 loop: CASSLWGRDYEQYF. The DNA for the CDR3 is TGTGCCAGCAGCTTGTGGGGCCGTGACTACGAGCAGTACTTC.

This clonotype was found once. The CDR3 bases are TGTGCCAGCAGTTCGGGACAGGTCAACACCATATATTTT. Its translation is CASSSGQVNTIYF. This chain connects TRBV6-1 to TRBJ1-3; 8 nucleotides match TRBD1. The germline V gene has CDR1 MNHNS and CDR2 SASEGT. V was pared by 5 bases and J by 7 bases, with 4 bases of the junction left unmatched. The CDR3 totals 13 residues.

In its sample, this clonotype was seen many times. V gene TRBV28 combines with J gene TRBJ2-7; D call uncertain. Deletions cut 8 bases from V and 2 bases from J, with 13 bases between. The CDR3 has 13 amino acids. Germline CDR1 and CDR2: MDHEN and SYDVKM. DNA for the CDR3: TGTGCCAGCTCGCTGGGTTCGACCTACGAGCAGTACTTC. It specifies CASSLGSTYEQYF.

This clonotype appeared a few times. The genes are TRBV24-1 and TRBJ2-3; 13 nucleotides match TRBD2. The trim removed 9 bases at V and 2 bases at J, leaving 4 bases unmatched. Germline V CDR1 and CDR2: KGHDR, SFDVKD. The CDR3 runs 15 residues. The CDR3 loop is CATSGTSGNTDTQYF. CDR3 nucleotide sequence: TGTGCCACCTCCGGGACTAGCGGGAACACAGATACGCAGTATTTT.